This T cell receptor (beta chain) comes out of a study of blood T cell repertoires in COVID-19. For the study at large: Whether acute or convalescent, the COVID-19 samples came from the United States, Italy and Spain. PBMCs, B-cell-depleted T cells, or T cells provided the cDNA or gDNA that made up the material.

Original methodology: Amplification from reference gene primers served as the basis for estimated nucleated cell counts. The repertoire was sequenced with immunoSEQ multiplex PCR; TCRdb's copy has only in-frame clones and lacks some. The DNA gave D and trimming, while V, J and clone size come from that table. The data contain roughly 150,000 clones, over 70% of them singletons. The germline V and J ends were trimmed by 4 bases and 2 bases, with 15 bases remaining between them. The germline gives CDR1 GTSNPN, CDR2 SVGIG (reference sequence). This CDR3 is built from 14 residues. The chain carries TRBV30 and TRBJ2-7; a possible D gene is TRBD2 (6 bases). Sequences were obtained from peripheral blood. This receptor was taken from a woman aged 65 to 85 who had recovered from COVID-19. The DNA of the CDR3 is TGTGCCTGGACAGGTCGCGGAGGGGCCTACGAGCAGTACTTC. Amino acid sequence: CAWTGRGGAYEQYF.